The 9 T cell receptor beta chains below come from one sample, sequenced in a study of blood T cell repertoires in COVID-19. Generated by immunoSEQ multiplex PCR, the TCRdb table keeps only in-frame clones and is missing some. The table records fewer than 500,000 clones, roughly 89% of them present only once. Sequenced sample: peripheral blood. The source of these receptors is a man between 18 and 29 years old with COVID-19, enrolled during active disease.

V and J are TRBV6-2 or TRBV6-3 and TRBJ2-1, with a tentative D call TRBD2 (7 bases). The length of the CDR3 is 11 residues. V gave up 5 bases and J gave up 15 bases, with 14 bases separating them. Looked up from germline, CDR1 is MNHEY and CDR2 is SVGEGT. Written as DNA, the CDR3 is TGTGCCAGCAGTGAGGGGGGGTTTGGGTTCTTC. It codes for CASSEGGFGFF.

Turning to this clone: Other DNA sequences in the sample encode the same CDR3. The V call is TRBV5-1, the J call TRBJ2-5; the match to TRBD1 covers 10 bases. J was trimmed by 5 bases and V by 5 bases; bases with no gene match: 6. CDR3 length equals 14 residues. Germline loops: CDR1 SGHRS, CDR2 YFSETQ. The CDR3 is CASSSTGGVETQYF. CDR3 DNA: TGCGCCAGCAGTTCGACAGGGGGCGTGGAGACCCAGTACTTC. Combining the CDR3 with reference TRBV5-1 and TRBJ2-5 gives the whole variable domain KAGVTQTPRYLIKTRGQQVTLSCSPISGHRSVSWYQQTPGQGLQFLFEYFSETQRNKGNFPGRFSGRQFSNSRSEMNVSTLELGDSALYLCASSSTGGVETQYFGPGTRLLVL.

As concerns this clone: The same CDR3 can be traced to other DNA sequences in this sample. The chain couples TRBV18 to TRBJ2-1, with 11 positions matching TRBD1. The V segment lost 3 bases and the J segment 4 bases; nucleotides outside the gene matches: 2. The CDR3 extends over 15 amino acids. In germline, CDR1 is KGHSH, CDR2 LQKENI. CDR3 protein: CASSPGTGGYNEQFF. CDR3 DNA sequence: TGTGCCAGCTCACCGGGGACAGGGGGATACAATGAGCAGTTCTTC.

A remark on this clone: Other DNA sequences in this sample translate to the same CDR3. This sequence joins TRBV5-1 and TRBJ2-3; D unresolved. This CDR3 contains 12 residues. CDR1 is SGHRS, CDR2 YFSETQ, per germline. V shed 0 bases and J shed 5 bases, with 4 bases lying between them. In nucleotides, the CDR3 is TGCGCCAGCAGCTTGGCGGGAGATACGCAGTATTTT. It translates to CASSLAGDTQYF.

The chain joins TRBV24-1 to TRBJ2-2; 7 bases are a match to TRBD2. Germline V CDR1 and CDR2: KGHDR, SFDVKD. With V trimmed by 0 bases and J by 0 bases, 9 bases remained unmatched. CDR3 length equals 19 residues. The CDR3 coding sequence is TGTGCCACCAGTGATTTGCCCCGCCGGGGAGGGGCGAACACCGGGGAGCTGTTTTTT. It translates to CATSDLPRRGGANTGELFF.

The chain recombines TRBV9 with TRBJ2-3, with a possible D match to TRBD2 (6 bases). V was cut by 6 bases and J by 0 bases, with 17 bases left in between. The CDR3 spans 16 residues. The germline V gene encodes CDR1 SGDLS and CDR2 YYNGEE. CDR3 sequence: CASTPAGEASTDTQYF. For the CDR3, the DNA is TGTGCCAGCACCCCAGCTGGGGAGGCGAGCACAGATACGCAGTATTTT.

This clone was found a few times. This chain joins TRBV7-2 and TRBJ2-1; TRBD2 matches 11 bases. The ends lost 4 bases at V and 9 bases at J; junction bases unmatched: 8. This CDR3 has 15 residues. Germline lookup yields CDR1 SGHTA and CDR2 FQGNSA. DNA of the CDR3: TGTGCCAGCAGCTCCCGACTAGCGGGATACCCTGAGCAGTTCTTC. Amino acid sequence: CASSSRLAGYPEQFF.

The chain uses TRBV27 and TRBJ2-3, with a weak D call TRBD2 (5 bases). CDR1 MNHEY and CDR2 SMNVEV come from the germline V gene (reference sequence). The CDR3 has 15 residues. V lost 5 bases, J lost 0 bases, and 12 bases lay in between. In DNA, the CDR3 is TGTGCCAGCAGTCCCTTGACTACGAGCACAGATACGCAGTATTTT. It specifies CASSPLTTSTDTQYF.

The chain uses TRBV27 and TRBJ2-7; D might be TRBD2 (5 bases). This CDR3 has 13 amino acids. Trimming removed 3 bases at V and 0 bases at J, with 6 bases between. Germline V lookup: CDR1 MNHEY, CDR2 SMNVEV (reference sequence). Written as DNA, the CDR3 is TGTGCCAGCAGTTTTCGGGGCTCCTACGAGCAGTACTTC. Translated, it gives CASSFRGSYEQYF.